This TCR beta chain emerged from a study of Graves' ophthalmopathy and Graves' hyperthyroidism. The CDR3 consists of 12 residues. Germline CDR1 reads ENHRY; CDR2 reads SYGVKD. Trimming cost V 5 bases and J 6 bases, with 11 bases left between them. Amplification of the TCR beta CDR3 regions used RNA transcripts (as template). First-round RT-PCR used HTBI primers; second-round multiplex PCR followed. TCRdb independently ran MiXCR on the multiplex PCR reads; one entry per CDR3 protein. The repertoire holds around 1.1 million distinct CDR3 sequences, with roughly 35% as singletons. The receptor comes from an adult man with Graves' hyperthyroidism. This chain links TRBV10-3 with TRBJ2-7, with D unresolved. Sample: peripheral blood or thyroid tissue (not recorded which). Here the CDR3 reads CAISSEASEQYF. CDR3 sequence (DNA): TGTGCCATCAGTAGCGAAGCTTCCGAGCAGTACTTC.